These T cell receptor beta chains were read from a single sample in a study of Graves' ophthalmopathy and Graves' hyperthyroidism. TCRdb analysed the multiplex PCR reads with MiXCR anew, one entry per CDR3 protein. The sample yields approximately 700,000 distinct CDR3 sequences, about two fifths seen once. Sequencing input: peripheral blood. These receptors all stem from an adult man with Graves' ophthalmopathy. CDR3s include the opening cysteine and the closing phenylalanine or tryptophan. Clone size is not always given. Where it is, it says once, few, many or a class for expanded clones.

CASSLDSGSTIYF TRBJ1-3 . TRBV7-9
CSVAATPGGSYEQYF TRBJ2-7 . TRBV29-1
CASSSEGSYNSPLHF TRBJ1-6 . TRBV7-3
CATSDLAGLYGYTF TRBJ1-2 . TRBV24-1
CASSPKVVGANVLTF TRBJ2-6 . TRBV11-1
CASSISPSGGQETQYF TRBJ2-5 few TRBV19
CSASAHGQGVPDTQYF TRBJ2-3 . TRBV20-1
CASSLGDTEHF TRBJ1-5 once TRBV5-4
CASSYSIQGRYDYTF TRBJ1-2 . TRBV10-3
CASSYDRAYEQYF TRBJ2-7 . TRBV6-6
CASSYLTGGYEQYF TRBJ2-7 many TRBV6-6
CASSFKQGGTGELFF TRBJ2-2 many TRBV7-8
CSDGGAGIEAFF TRBJ1-1 . TRBV29-1
CASSQWSGAGFQETQYF TRBJ2-5 many TRBV4-2
CASSLGSFEGARSYGYTF TRBJ1-2 . TRBV7-2
CASSSRGSPGLADQETQYF TRBJ2-5 many TRBV7-7